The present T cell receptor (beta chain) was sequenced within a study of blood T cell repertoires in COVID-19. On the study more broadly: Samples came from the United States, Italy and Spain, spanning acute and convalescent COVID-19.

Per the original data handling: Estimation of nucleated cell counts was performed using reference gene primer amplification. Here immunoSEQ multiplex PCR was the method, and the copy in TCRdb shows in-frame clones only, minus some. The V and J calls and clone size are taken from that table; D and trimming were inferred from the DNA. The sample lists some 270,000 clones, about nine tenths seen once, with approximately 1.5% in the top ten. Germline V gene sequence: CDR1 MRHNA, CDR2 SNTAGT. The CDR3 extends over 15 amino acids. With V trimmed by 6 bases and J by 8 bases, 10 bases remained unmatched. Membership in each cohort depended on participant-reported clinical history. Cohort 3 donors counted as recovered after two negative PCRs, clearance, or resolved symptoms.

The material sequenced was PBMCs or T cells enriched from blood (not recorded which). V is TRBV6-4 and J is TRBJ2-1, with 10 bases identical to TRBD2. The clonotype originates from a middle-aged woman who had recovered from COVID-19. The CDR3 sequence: CASSQSGGADYEQFF. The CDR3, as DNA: TGTGCCAGCAGCCAAAGCGGGGGGGCAGATTATGAGCAGTTCTTC.